The 16 T cell receptor beta chains listed next were all sequenced from one sample in a study of human T cells and chemical hapten exposure. Time point described: patch test 2, 6 weeks after DPC sensitization. The treatment: therapeutic diphenylcyclopropenone sensitization with weekly scalp DPC. MiXCR, applied by TCRdb to the RACE reads, yields one record per CDR3 protein. The table includes fewer than 100,000 distinct CDR3 sequences, 9% to 9.5% detected once. Source: whole blood, taken in connection with sensitization to the hapten diphenylcyclopropenone (DPC). The receptors were gathered from a woman aged 40 to 50 with alopecia areata. Some clones in this sample may be carry-over from other donors' samples.

There are a few counts of this clonotype. The chain carries TRBV10-3 and TRBJ2-3; D remains ambiguous. This CDR3 is built from 12 residues. Trimming removed 5 bases at V and 0 bases at J, with 3 bases between. In germline, CDR1 is ENHRY, CDR2 SYGVKD. The CDR3 coding sequence is TGTGCCATCAGTCCCAGCACAGATACGCAGTATTTT. Translating gives CAISPSTDTQYF.

V usage is TRBV3-1 and J usage is TRBJ2-3; D remains ambiguous. Per germline, CDR1 LGHDT and CDR2 YNNKEL (reference sequence). The length of the CDR3 is 15 residues. V shed 1 base and J shed 1 base, with 9 bases lying between them. CDR3 coding DNA: TGTGCCAGCAGCCAAGGAGGAGCCGGCACAGATACGCAGTATTTT. It translates to CASSQGGAGTDTQYF.

The CDR3 loop is CASSRRLGNEKLFF. CDR3 nucleotides: TGTGCCAGCAGCCGACGACTCGGTAATGAAAAACTGTTTTTT. V is TRBV4-2 and J is TRBJ1-4, with D unclear. Deletions cut 4 bases from V and 4 bases from J, with 10 bases between. Per the germline V gene, CDR1 is LGHNA and CDR2 is YNFKEQ. The CDR3 loop spans 14 amino acids.

This clonotype was seen repeatedly, ten times or more. The chain combines TRBV6-5 with TRBJ1-2; 7 bases align to TRBD1. Per germline, CDR1 MNHEY and CDR2 SVGAGI. After removal of 3 bases from V and 4 bases from J, the junction contained 5 bases not matched to a gene. CDR3 size: 14 residues. The DNA of the CDR3 is TGTGCCAGCAGTTATGATGGGACAGTCTATGGCTACACCTTC. Translated: CASSYDGTVYGYTF.

The chain employs TRBV4-2 and TRBJ2-7, with TRBD2 matching 11 bases. Germline V gene sequence: CDR1 LGHNA, CDR2 YNFKEQ. The CDR3 runs to 16 residues. Unmatched junction bases numbered 7, after V lost 4 bases and J lost 2 bases. The CDR3 reads CASSRVGTSGPYEQYF. CDR3 DNA: TGTGCCAGCAGCCGCGTAGGGACTAGCGGTCCCTACGAGCAGTACTTC.

The chain has TRBV2 and TRBJ2-2; D may be TRBD1 (6 bases). The CDR3 is made up of 18 amino acids. Trimming cost V 4 bases and J 6 bases, with 24 bases left between them. The germline gives CDR1 SNHLY, CDR2 FYNNEI. CDR3 coding DNA: TGTGCCAGCAGTGCGGCCGGCATGGCAGGGGCCCTCGCCGGGGAGCTGTTTTTT. Translation: CASSAAGMAGALAGELFF.

This chain connects TRBV2 to TRBJ2-6; D gene uncertain. V was cut by 7 bases and J by 4 bases, with 14 bases left in between. Germline CDR1 SNHLY, CDR2 FYNNEI. CDR3 length: 15 residues. The CDR3 loop is CASTSGTLGANVLTF. CDR3 DNA: TGTGCCAGCACTTCCGGTACTCTGGGGGCCAACGTCCTGACTTTC. The full variable domain, its missing parts supplied by reference TRBV2 and TRBJ2-6, is EPEVTQTPSHQVTQMGQEVILRCVPISNHLYFYWYRQILGQKVEFLVSFYNNEISEKSEIFDDQFSVERPDGSNFTLKIRSTKLEDSAMYFCASTSGTLGANVLTFGAGSRLTVL.

This clonotype was detected many times. V is TRBV12-3 or TRBV12-4 and J is TRBJ2-7; 9 nucleotides align to TRBD1. The CDR3 is made up of 15 amino acids. Unmatched junction bases numbered 9, after V lost 5 bases and J lost 4 bases. The CDR3 loop reads CASSRSGTGRYEQYF. The CDR3 nucleotides are TGTGCCAGCAGTAGATCCGGGACAGGGAGATACGAGCAGTACTTC.

The V gene is TRBV27, the J gene TRBJ2-5, with D possibly TRBD2 on 6 matching bases. The V and J ends lost 7 bases and 5 bases respectively, with 14 bases between them. The CDR3 loop spans 13 amino acids. Per the germline V gene, CDR1 is MNHEY and CDR2 is SMNVEV (reference sequence). The CDR3 reads CASKLAGMETQYF. In DNA form, the CDR3 reads TGTGCCAGCAAACTAGCAGGGATGGAGACCCAGTACTTC.

The chain links TRBV6-5 to TRBJ2-1; the D is unclear. This CDR3 has 17 amino acids. CDR1 MNHEY and CDR2 SVGAGI come from the germline V gene. Trimming cost V 0 bases and J 1 base, with 13 bases left between them. The CDR3 bases are TGTGCCAGCAGTTACTCGACCCCTCAAATGTCCTACAATGAGCAGTTCTTC. Its translation: CASSYSTPQMSYNEQFF.

The table lists this clonotype with a few counts. V gene TRBV6-5 combines with J gene TRBJ2-3; TRBD2 is a possible D gene (6 bases). The ends were cut back, 5 bases at V and 3 bases at J, with 15 bases in the middle. Germline loops: CDR1 MNHEY, CDR2 SVGAGI. The CDR3 is 15 amino acids. CDR3 bases: TGTGCCAGCAGTGCGGGGTATGTCGGGACAGATACGCAGTATTTT. Translation gives CASSAGYVGTDTQYF.

The J gene is TRBJ2-1, the V gene TRBV4-1; 7 nucleotides agree with TRBD1. Germline assignment: CDR1 MGHRA and CDR2 YSYEKL. This CDR3 contains 16 residues. After removal of 0 bases from V and 3 bases from J, the junction contained 5 bases not matched to a gene. CDR3 amino acids: CASSQDHGTDYNEQFF. CDR3 sequence (DNA): TGCGCCAGCAGCCAAGATCACGGGACAGACTACAATGAGCAGTTCTTC.

This clonotype was picked up many times. CDR3 coding DNA: TGCAGTGCTAGGAGGACAGGGGGCATCGACGAGCAGTACTTC. This sequence encodes CSARRTGGIDEQYF. The rearrangement joins TRBV20-1 to TRBJ2-7; 11 bases line up with TRBD1. Losses at the gene ends were 3 bases for V and 5 bases for J; bases not matched to a gene: 6. The length of the CDR3 is 14 residues. CDR1 is DFQATT, CDR2 SNEGSKA, per germline (reference sequence).

The chain is built from TRBV9 and TRBJ2-2; the D is unclear. Between the trimmed V and J ends, which lost 1 base and 3 bases, there was a span of 16 bases. There are 17 residues in the CDR3. CDR1 is SGDLS and CDR2 is YYNGEE in the germline V gene. This CDR3 is CASSVHAGPLDTGELFF. CDR3 coding DNA: TGTGCCAGCAGCGTACATGCCGGGCCCCTGGACACCGGGGAGCTGTTTTTT.

V and J are TRBV6-5 and TRBJ1-3; TRBD1 agrees at 11 bases. V shed 6 bases, J shed 7 bases, and the junction held 5 bases outside the gene matches. The CDR3 spans 14 residues. In germline, CDR1 is MNHEY, CDR2 SVGAGI. The CDR3 DNA sequence: TGTGCCAGCAGCTGGGACAGGGGGAGGAACACCATATATTTT. Protein sequence: CASSWDRGRNTIYF.

In its sample, this clonotype was seen many times. This chain uses TRBV12-3 or TRBV12-4 with TRBJ2-1, with TRBD2 as a possible D gene (6 bases). The CDR3 sequence is 14 residues long. V was shortened by 7 bases and J by 0 bases, with 10 bases between the two germline ends. In DNA form, the CDR3 reads TGTGCCAGCAATCGGGGGAGCTCCTACAATGAGCAGTTCTTC. Protein: CASNRGSSYNEQFF.